One and the same sample provided the 27 T cell receptor beta chains below, sequenced in a study of T-cell reconstitution after alpha-beta-depleted transplantation in children. Unique molecular identifiers were used to barcode this TCRbeta library. MiXCR, run by TCRdb on the PCR reads, gives a single entry per CDR3 protein. The sample lists hundreds of thousands of distinct CDR3 sequences, over 9.5% occurring once. This sample comprised PBMCs, obtained before TCRalphabeta/CD19-depleted stem cell transplant. The source of these receptors is a child younger than 10 with inherited bone marrow failure, due to receive a stem cell transplant.

The sample holds many counts of this clonotype. The chain combines TRBV5-1 with TRBJ2-6; the D is unclear. The germline CDR1 and CDR2 sequences are SGHRS and YFSETQ. Trimming took 4 bases from V and 0 from J, leaving 8 bases between them. The CDR3 length is 15 residues. The CDR3 DNA sequence: TGCGCCAGCAGCGGCGAGCCCTCTGGGGCCAACGTCCTGACTTTC. It yields the protein CASSGEPSGANVLTF.

This chain links TRBV5-4 with TRBJ2-7; TRBD2 matches at 11 bases. The CDR3 has 15 amino acids. The ends lost 4 bases at V and 3 bases at J; junction bases unmatched: 6. Per the germline V gene, CDR1 is SGHNT and CDR2 is YYREEE (reference sequence). The CDR3 loop is CASSRSGLADYEQYF. CDR3 nucleotides: TGTGCCAGCAGCCGGTCGGGACTAGCGGACTACGAGCAGTACTTC. Using reference TRBV5-4 and TRBJ2-7 for the parts outside the CDR3, the full variable domain is ETGVTQSPTHLIKTRGQQVTLRCSSQSGHNTVSWYQQALGQGPQFIFQYYREEENGRGNFPPRFSGLQFPNYSSELNVNALELDDSALYLCASSRSGLADYEQYFGPGTRLTVT.

With regard to this clonotype: This may be a read error, as it is one base from a much larger clone. V usage is TRBV4-3 and J usage is TRBJ2-3; D is possibly TRBD2 (6 bases). Germline V lookup: CDR1 LGHNA, CDR2 YSLEER. The CDR3 has 18 residues. V was pared by 4 bases and J by 0 bases, with 20 bases between. In nucleotides, the CDR3 is TGCGCCAGCAGCCCGAATTTAGCGGTTCCTGCTAGCACAGATACGCAGTATTTT. It encodes CASSPNLAVPASTDTQYF.

The chain links TRBV21-1 to TRBJ2-2; TRBD2 reflects the table's D call only, with no check against the DNA. TRBV21-1 is a documented pseudogene. This CDR3 is 18 amino acids long. CDR3 region: CASSKGSREGRNTGELFF. The CDR3 DNA reads TGTGCCAGCAGCAAGGGGTCGCGGGAGGGCCGGAACACCGGGGAGCTGTTTTTT.

The count of this clonotype is one. A much larger clone lies a single base off, so this may be a read error. CDR3 in amino acids: CASSVASGRDYNEQFF. CDR3 nucleotide sequence: TGTGCCAGCAGCGTAGCTAGCGGGAGGGACTACAATGAGCAGTTCTTC. The V call is TRBV9, the J call TRBJ2-1, with 12 bases lining up with TRBD2. Germline-derived CDR1 and CDR2 are SGDLS and YYNGEE. Germline trimming cut 0 bases from V and 3 bases from J; bases unmatched to any gene: 1. CDR3 length equals 16 residues.

The sample holds many counts of this clonotype. The chain uses TRBV6-6 and TRBJ1-1; D may be TRBD1 (5 bases). Germline loops: CDR1 MNHNY, CDR2 SVGAGI (reference sequence). With 6 bases removed from V and 6 bases from J, the gap between germline ends came to 8 bases. The CDR3 has 11 amino acids. The CDR3 DNA follows: TGTGCCAGCAGACAGGTCCCTGAAGCTTTCTTT. Translating it yields CASRQVPEAFF.

Many counts were recorded for this clonotype. The chain couples TRBV5-6 to TRBJ1-5; a possible D gene is TRBD1 (6 bases). The CDR3 is made up of 16 amino acids. V was trimmed by 1 base and J by 4 bases, leaving 15 bases between them. The germline CDR1 and CDR2 sequences are SGHDT and YYEEEE. CDR3 region: CASSLSGAVLNQPQHF. The CDR3 DNA is TGTGCCAGCAGCTTGTCGGGGGCCGTCCTAAATCAGCCCCAGCATTTT.

The chain couples TRBV11-1 to TRBJ2-3; D remains unclear. Germline CDR1 is SGHAT and CDR2 is FQDESV (reference sequence). The CDR3 has 12 amino acids. Deletions cut 6 bases from V and 4 bases from J, with 8 bases between. In DNA, the CDR3 is TGTGCCAGCAGACGACCTCCAGATACGCAGTATTTT. Translation: CASRRPPDTQYF.

The sample holds many counts of this clonotype. The V and J genes are TRBV24-1 and TRBJ2-1; unclear D gene. There are 13 residues in the CDR3. Germline V gives CDR1 KGHDR, CDR2 SFDVKD. Deletions cut 7 bases from V and 10 bases from J, with 16 bases between. CDR3 protein: CATSPLGLGEQFF. The DNA for the CDR3 is TGTGCCACCAGCCCTCTGGGTCTGGGGGAGCAGTTCTTC.

This clonotype turned up a few times. This chain joins TRBV4-3 and TRBJ1-5, with 9 bases fitting TRBD1. Germline CDR1 and CDR2: LGHNA and YSLEER. The CDR3 sequence is 15 residues long. Losses at the gene ends were 3 bases for V and 7 bases for J; bases not matched to a gene: 7. The CDR3 region is CASSHIDRGVQPQHF. The CDR3, as DNA: TGCGCCAGCAGCCATATTGACAGGGGGGTGCAGCCCCAGCATTTT.

This clonotype was recorded many times. This chain connects TRBV5-1 to TRBJ2-4, with TRBD2 identical over 10 bases. Germline V gives CDR1 SGHRS, CDR2 YFSETQ. J was trimmed by 3 bases and V by 0 bases; bases with no gene match: 9. This CDR3 has 18 residues. The CDR3 here is CASSLATSGVRYKNIQYF. In DNA, the CDR3 is TGCGCCAGCAGCTTGGCTACTAGCGGGGTGAGGTACAAAAACATTCAGTACTTC. The entire variable domain, with the rest obtained from reference TRBV5-1 and TRBJ2-4, is as follows: KAGVTQTPRYLIKTRGQQVTLSCSPISGHRSVSWYQQTPGQGLQFLFEYFSETQRNKGNFPGRFSGRQFSNSRSEMNVSTLELGDSALYLCASSLATSGVRYKNIQYFGAGTRLSVL.

This clonotype was detected many times. This chain joins TRBV28 and TRBJ1-2; weak D call: TRBD1 (5 bases). In germline, CDR1 is MDHEN, CDR2 SYDVKM. CDR3 length: 15 amino acids. V lost 2 bases and J lost 4, with 14 bases in between. The CDR3 DNA follows: TGTGCCAGCAGTTTAGGCGGACCGGGGGGCTATGGCTACACCTTC. The encoded protein is CASSLGGPGGYGYTF.

This clonotype was found many times. V and J are TRBV4-1 and TRBJ1-4; D not certain. Germline V lookup: CDR1 MGHRA, CDR2 YSYEKL. This CDR3 is 15 amino acids long. V was clipped by 1 base and J by 5 bases, with 11 bases between them. The CDR3 loop reads CASSQVPGYNEKLFF. As DNA, the CDR3 is TGCGCCAGCAGCCAAGTCCCCGGATACAATGAAAAACTGTTTTTT.

This clonotype came up many times. The junction does not match germline at one end; this may be a read error. V is TRBV4-1 and J is TRBJ2-7, with 7 nucleotides matching TRBD2. Germline V lookup: CDR1 MGHRA, CDR2 YSYEKL. This CDR3 spans 15 amino acids. The CDR3 DNA sequence: TGCGCCAGCAGCCAATGGACTAGAACCTCCGACGAGCAGTACTTC. Translated: CASSQWTRTSDEQYF.

This clonotype was detected once. One junction end does not reproduce the germline sequence, and a read error may be involved. The V gene is TRBV25-1, the J gene TRBJ2-5; D uncertain. Germline lookup yields CDR1 MGHDK and CDR2 SYGVNS. The CDR3 is 11 residues long. CDR3 sequence (DNA): TGTGCCAGCAGTCCACAAGAGACCCGGTACTTC. Its translation is CASSPQETRYF.

Many counts were recorded for this clonotype. V and J are TRBV7-2 and TRBJ2-3; 10 bases match TRBD2. Germline CDR1 and CDR2: SGHTA and FQGNSA. CDR3 length: 15 residues. V shed 3 bases and J 2 bases; nucleotides not matched to a gene: 2. CDR3 sequence (DNA): TGTGCCAGCAGCTTGGGACTAGCGTACACAGATACGCAGTATTTT. Protein sequence: CASSLGLAYTDTQYF.

This clonotype was picked up many times. The chain links TRBV5-5 to TRBJ2-2; a weak D match, TRBD1 (6 bases). Trimming took off 4 bases at V and 7 bases at J, with 14 bases between the two ends. The CDR3 has 14 residues. Germline assignment: CDR1 SGHKS and CDR2 YYEKEE (reference sequence). Here the CDR3 reads CASSPGTYNGELFF. As DNA, the CDR3 is TGTGCCAGCAGCCCCGGGACATATAACGGGGAGCTGTTTTTT.

This clonotype has only a few counts. The rearrangement links TRBV9 to TRBJ2-1, with 8 bases that match TRBD2. CDR3 length equals 16 residues. CDR1 and CDR2 from the germline V gene are SGDLS and YYNGEE. V dropped 3 bases and J dropped 2; count of bases not matched to a gene: 7. CDR3 coding DNA: TGTGCCAGCAGCGGAAGTTCGGGACTAGCCTACAATGAGCAGTTCTTC. This codes for CASSGSSGLAYNEQFF. The full variable domain, in which reference TRBV9 and TRBJ2-1 provide the parts outside the CDR3, is DSGVTQTPKHLITATGQRVTLRCSPRSGDLSVYWYQQSLDQGLQFLIQYYNGEERAKGNILERFSAQQFPDLHSELNLSSLELGDSALYFCASSGSSGLAYNEQFFGPGTRLTVL.

As to this clonotype: A read error may be the cause here, since a much bigger clone is one base away. The chain joins TRBV5-6 to TRBJ2-5; TRBD2 matches at 12 bases. This CDR3 comprises 18 residues. CDR1 and CDR2 from the germline V gene are SGHDT and YYEEEE. V dropped 3 bases and J dropped 0; count of bases not matched to a gene: 9. The DNA for the CDR3 is TGTGCCAGCAGCTCCCCGACTAGCGGGAGAGCGTACCAAGAGACCCAGTACTTC. It encodes CASSSPTSGRAYQETQYF.

This clonotype was recorded many times. This chain connects TRBV3-1 to TRBJ2-5; D is ambiguous. V lost 3 bases to trimming and J lost 5 bases, with 13 bases between them. The germline CDR1 and CDR2 sequences are LGHDT and YNNKEL (reference sequence). The CDR3 is 14 amino acids. The CDR3 DNA reads TGTGCCAGCAGCCAGCCCGGTTACAGCGAGACCCAGTACTTC. Translated, it gives CASSQPGYSETQYF.

In regard to this clonotype: A clone one base away is much larger, so this may be a read error. The chain uses TRBV3-1 and TRBJ2-7; D may match TRBD1 or TRBD2 (5 bases each). V was cut by 4 bases and J by 2 bases, with 18 bases left in between. The V gene's germline CDR1 is LGHDT and CDR2 YNNKEL (reference sequence). This CDR3 region has 16 residues. The DNA of the CDR3 is TGTGCCAGCAGCCCCCTCGGGGCAGGGTCGACCTACGAGCAGTACTTC. Its translation: CASSPLGAGSTYEQYF.

This clonotype has just one count. The rearrangement uses TRBV6-1 and TRBJ2-7, with D perhaps TRBD2 (5 bases). The CDR3 runs 15 residues. The germline CDR1 and CDR2 sequences are MNHNS and SASEGT. V shed 3 bases and J shed 2 bases, with 14 bases lying between them. In nucleotides, the CDR3 is TGTGCCAGCAGTGATTTAGCGCATGGGCCCTACGAGCAGTACTTC. Translation gives CASSDLAHGPYEQYF.

This clonotype was picked up many times. J is TRBJ1-1 and V is TRBV27; D might be TRBD1 (6 bases). This CDR3 has 16 residues. Per germline, CDR1 MNHEY and CDR2 SMNVEV (reference sequence). Trimming shortened V by 0 bases and J by 1 base, and 12 bases separated the two germline ends. The CDR3 DNA reads TGTGCCAGCAGTTTATCAGCAGGGGACAAGAACACTGAAGCTTTCTTT. The encoded protein is CASSLSAGDKNTEAFF.

This clonotype was seen at least ten times. In nucleotides, the CDR3 is TGTGCCAGCATCCGACTAGCGGGAGATCCCTACGAGCAGTACTTC. Protein product: CASIRLAGDPYEQYF. The gene calls are TRBV6-5 and TRBJ2-7; TRBD2 matches 12 bases. The ends lost 7 bases at V and 2 bases at J; junction bases unmatched: 6. Germline values: CDR1 MNHEY, CDR2 SVGAGI. The CDR3 runs to 15 residues.

This clonotype has ten or more counts. V and J are TRBV20-1 and TRBJ1-2; unclear D gene. Trimming left V 6 bases short and J 4 bases short, with 15 bases between. CDR3 length: 13 amino acids. The germline V gene encodes CDR1 DFQATT and CDR2 SNEGSKA (reference sequence). The CDR3 nucleotides read TGCAGTGCATTGGACGGGGTGAGCTATGGCTACACCTTC. The encoded protein is CSALDGVSYGYTF.

The chain recombines TRBV20-1 with TRBJ1-2; TRBD1 matches 9 bases. V was clipped by 5 bases and J by 3 bases; unmatched bases: 7. CDR1 and CDR2 (germline): DFQATT, SNEGSKA (reference sequence). CDR3 length: 14 residues. CDR3 in amino acids: CSAYFWDRDYGYTF. CDR3 bases: TGCAGTGCTTATTTCTGGGACAGGGACTATGGCTACACCTTC.

The chain carries TRBV24-1 and TRBJ2-1; D may correspond to TRBD1 or TRBD2 (6 bases each). The CDR3 consists of 16 residues. Trimming removed 1 base from V and 5 bases from J, with 14 bases in between. Germline V gene lookup returns CDR1 KGHDR and CDR2 SFDVKD. The CDR3 sequence is CATSDLTGGQDNEQFF. The CDR3 DNA reads as TGTGCCACCAGTGATTTAACTGGGGGGCAAGACAATGAGCAGTTCTTC.